The rows below give T cell receptor beta chains drawn from one sample of a study of blood T cell repertoires in COVID-19. Assay: immunoSEQ multiplex PCR; the TCRdb copy retains only in-frame clones and omits some. The sample contains 180,000 or so clones, roughly 88% of which appear only once. Input material: PBMCs or T cells enriched from blood (not recorded which). Receptors were obtained from an older woman who had recovered from COVID-19. The CDR3 runs from the conserved cysteine through the conserved F or W. D genes are given only for firm matches. Clone sizes are given selectively: once, few, many, or a class where the clone is expanded.

>.|TRBJ1-1|TRBV14|.
CASRQGTEGTEAFF
TGTGCCAGCAGACAGGGAACCGAAGGAACTGAAGCTTTCTTT
>TRBD1|TRBJ1-1|TRBV3-1/TRBV3-2|few
CASSQERTGGLGAFF
TGTGCCAGCAGCCAAGAGAGGACAGGGGGGTTGGGAGCTTTCTTT
>TRBD1|TRBJ1-1|TRBV27|.
CASSPSDRVTEAFF
TGTGCCAGCAGTCCATCGGACAGGGTGACTGAAGCTTTCTTT
>.|TRBJ2-7|TRBV5-1|.
CASSQGSGYPYEQYF
TGCGCCAGCAGCCAGGGGTCCGGGTACCCCTACGAGCAGTACTTC
>TRBD2|TRBJ2-1|TRBV24-1|few
CATSEPSGSIAGGLDEQFF
TGTGCCACCAGTGAGCCGAGCGGTTCCATTGCGGGAGGGCTCGATGAGCAGTTCTTC
>TRBD1|TRBJ2-3|TRBV5-4|.
CATTQGASTDTQYF
TGTGCCACCACTCAGGGGGCTAGCACAGATACGCAGTATTTT
>TRBD2|TRBJ2-7|TRBV5-1|.
CASSPDGGGIDYEQYF
TGCGCCAGCAGCCCCGACGGGGGGGGGATCGATTACGAGCAGTACTTC
>.|TRBJ2-5|TRBV10-3|.
CAISESPETQYF
TGTGCCATCAGTGAGTCCCCGGAGACCCAGTACTTC
>.|TRBJ2-3|TRBV10-1|.
CASRVWEADTQYF
TGCGCCAGCAGAGTCTGGGAGGCAGATACGCAGTATTTT
>.|TRBJ1-1|TRBV7-9|once
CASSLGGDAEAFF
TGTGCCAGCAGCTTAGGAGGCGACGCTGAAGCTTTCTTT
>TRBD1|TRBJ1-2|TRBV30|once
CAWNRDRGYGYTF
TGTGCCTGGAATAGGGACAGGGGCTATGGCTACACCTTC
>.|TRBJ1-2|TRBV28|.
CASVASQGRGYGYTF
TGTGCCAGCGTGGCCTCACAGGGTCGGGGCTATGGCTACACCTTC
>TRBD1|TRBJ1-1|TRBV6-5|.
CASRSQGLAEAFF
TGTGCCAGCAGATCACAGGGGCTCGCTGAAGCTTTCTTT
>TRBD1|TRBJ1-1|TRBV5-1|.
CASSGTQGFTEAFF
TGCGCCAGCAGCGGGACACAGGGGTTCACTGAAGCTTTCTTT
>.|TRBJ1-5|TRBV19|.
CASSINLLSGSQPQHF
TGTGCCAGTAGTATTAATCTGTTGAGTGGGAGTCAGCCCCAGCATTTT
>TRBD2|TRBJ2-1|TRBV3-1/TRBV3-2|.
CASSQGLAGGGNEQFF
TGTGCCAGCAGCCAAGGTCTAGCGGGAGGTGGCAATGAGCAGTTCTTC
>TRBD2|TRBJ2-1|TRBV9|few
CASSVGGLAGGEQFF
TGTGCCAGCAGCGTAGGTGGACTAGCGGGGGGTGAGCAGTTCTTC
>TRBD1|TRBJ2-7|TRBV5-5|.
CASSLEDRGYEQYF
TGTGCCAGCAGCTTGGAAGACAGGGGGTACGAGCAGTACTTC
>TRBD2|TRBJ2-1|TRBV11-1|.
CASSLGLAGVNEQFF
TGTGCCAGCAGCTTGGGACTAGCGGGAGTTAATGAGCAGTTCTTC
>TRBD2|TRBJ2-5|TRBV3-1/TRBV3-2|.
CASRPTSGVQETQYF
TGTGCCAGCAGACCGACTAGCGGGGTCCAAGAGACCCAGTACTTC
>TRBD1|TRBJ2-1|TRBV10-2|.
CASSVRDSEFF
TGCGCCAGCAGTGTTAGGGACAGTGAGTTCTTC
>TRBD1|TRBJ1-2|TRBV19|.
CASSRRDRLYGYTF
TGTGCCAGTAGTAGACGGGACAGACTCTATGGCTACACCTTC
>.|TRBJ2-3|TRBV30|.
CACRRYPGTDTQYF
TGTGCCTGCAGACGATACCCGGGGACAGATACGCAGTATTTT
>.|TRBJ1-1|TRBV28|.
CASSPVPGGAFF
TGTGCCAGCAGCCCCGTACCCGGAGGGGCTTTCTTT
>.|TRBJ1-5|TRBV7-2|.
CASSPLRPYSNQPQHF
TGTGCCAGCAGCCCATTGAGGCCGTATAGCAATCAGCCCCAGCATTTT
>.|TRBJ1-4|TRBV24-1|.
CATSDGRGTNEKLFF
TGTGCCACCAGTGATGGAAGGGGAACTAATGAAAAACTGTTTTTT
>.|TRBJ1-2|TRBV6-1|.
CASSEVTGLDGYTF
TGTGCCAGCAGTGAAGTTACAGGGCTCGATGGCTACACCTTC
>TRBD2|TRBJ2-1|TRBV27|.
CASSLGGLADNEQFF
TGTGCCAGCAGTTTGGGTGGACTAGCGGACAATGAGCAGTTCTTC
>.|TRBJ1-4|TRBV19|.
CASTPQGLREKLFF
TGTGCCAGTACCCCACAGGGCTTGAGAGAAAAACTGTTTTTT
>.|TRBJ1-1|TRBV29-1|.
CSVKGDTEAFF
TGCAGCGTTAAGGGAGACACTGAAGCTTTCTTT
>.|TRBJ2-3|TRBV5-1|.
CASSFEGEADTQYF
TGCGCCAGCAGCTTCGAGGGAGAGGCAGATACGCAGTATTTT
>TRBD1|TRBJ1-4|TRBV30|.
CAWQGQLNDKLFF
TGTGCCTGGCAGGGACAGCTTAATGACAAACTGTTTTTT
>TRBD2|TRBJ2-7|TRBV28|.
CASSLGLAGVYEQYF
TGTGCCAGCAGTCTCGGACTAGCGGGGGTCTACGAGCAGTACTTC
>.|TRBJ1-5|TRBV19|once
CASSLRTDSNQPQHF
TGTGCCAGTAGTCTTAGGACAGATAGCAATCAGCCCCAGCATTTT
>.|TRBJ1-4|TRBV7-3|few
CASSPGQGEGLFF
TGTGCCAGCAGCCCCGGGCAGGGCGAAGGACTGTTTTTT